Below, 25 T cell receptor beta chains from the same sample are listed, as sequenced in a study of cytomegalovirus exposure and HLA in healthy donors. Assay: immunoSEQ multiplex PCR; the TCRdb copy retains only in-frame clones and omits some. The sample has over 150,000 clones; about 86% are singletons. Input material: PBMCs. The receptor source for this set is a woman under 30 in good health and CMV-seronegative.

This clone has only a few counts. CDR3 amino acids: CATLAGVDEKLFF. The CDR3 coding sequence is TGTGCCACGCTAGCAGGGGTTGATGAAAAACTGTTTTTT. The rearrangement uses TRBV10-3 and TRBJ1-4, with D possibly being TRBD1 (6 bases). The CDR3 sequence is 13 residues long. The V gene lost 10 bases and the J gene lost 6 bases, with 15 bases spanning the gap. Germline V gives CDR1 ENHRY, CDR2 SYGVKD.

The chain combines TRBV9 with TRBJ1-1, with 7 positions matching TRBD1. The V and J ends lost 6 bases and 6 bases, in that order; junction bases with no gene match: 14. CDR3 length: 15 amino acids. CDR1 and CDR2 (germline): SGDLS, YYNGEE. The CDR3 sequence is CASTHSRTGGAEAFF. CDR3 bases: TGTGCCAGCACCCATTCCCGGACAGGAGGCGCTGAAGCTTTCTTT.

The chain recombines TRBV5-1 with TRBJ1-1; D gene uncertain. Trimming left V 1 base short and J 8 bases short, with 15 bases between. This CDR3 is 14 amino acids long. Germline V gene data show CDR1 as SGHRS and CDR2 as YFSETQ. CDR3 nucleotide sequence: TGCGCCAGCAGCTTGAGGCAGACTTTTACAGAAGCTTTCTTT. Its protein is CASSLRQTFTEAFF. The full variable domain, in which reference TRBV5-1 and TRBJ1-1 provide the parts outside the CDR3, is KAGVTQTPRYLIKTRGQQVTLSCSPISGHRSVSWYQQTPGQGLQFLFEYFSETQRNKGNFPGRFSGRQFSNSRSEMNVSTLELGDSALYLCASSLRQTFTEAFFGQGTRLTVV.

The chain combines TRBV19 with TRBJ2-7, with a possible D match to TRBD1 (6 bases). The CDR3 sequence is 15 residues long. The germline gives CDR1 LNHDA, CDR2 SQIVND (reference sequence). The V and J ends lost 3 bases and 5 bases respectively, with 17 bases between them. The CDR3: CASSMADSRPHEQYF. The CDR3 nucleotides read TGTGCCAGTAGTATGGCGGACAGCCGACCCCACGAGCAGTACTTC.

The chain combines TRBV5-4 with TRBJ2-2, with D tentatively TRBD1 (6 bases). The CDR3 loop spans 14 amino acids. The germline gives CDR1 SGHNT, CDR2 YYREEE (reference sequence). V was clipped by 5 bases and J by 0 bases, with 8 bases between them. In DNA, the CDR3 is TGTGCCAGCAGGCGGACAGCGAACACCGGGGAGCTGTTTTTT. Translation: CASRRTANTGELFF. The whole variable domain, filled in from reference TRBV5-4 and TRBJ2-2, reads ETGVTQSPTHLIKTRGQQVTLRCSSQSGHNTVSWYQQALGQGPQFIFQYYREEENGRGNFPPRFSGLQFPNYSSELNVNALELDDSALYLCASRRTANTGELFFGEGSRLTVL.

This clone is a singleton in its sample. The chain couples TRBV7-8 to TRBJ1-4; TRBD1 might be the D (5 bases). Germline V lookup: CDR1 SGHVS, CDR2 FQNEAQ. Trimming took 5 bases from V and 4 from J, leaving 11 bases between them. CDR3 length: 14 amino acids. The CDR3 region is CASSQGHGNEKLFF. The CDR3 region has the DNA TGTGCCAGCAGCCAGGGTCACGGTAATGAAAAACTGTTTTTT.

A single count supports this clone. The chain recombines TRBV18 with TRBJ1-1; 9 positions agree with TRBD1. This CDR3 is 16 amino acids long. The V gene end was trimmed by 3 bases and the J gene end by 1 base; junction bases not matched to a gene: 6. Germline loops: CDR1 KGHSH, CDR2 LQKENI. CDR3 region: CASSPGTGLSNTEAFF. CDR3 bases: TGTGCCAGCTCACCCGGGACAGGGCTCTCGAACACTGAAGCTTTCTTT. The full variable domain, rest sourced from reference TRBV18 and TRBJ1-1, is NAGVMQNPRHLVRRRGQEARLRCSPMKGHSHVYWYRQLPEEGLKFMVYLQKENIIDESGMPKERFSAEFPKEGPSILRIQQVVRGDSAAYFCASSPGTGLSNTEAFFGQGTRLTVV.

This chain joins TRBV4-2 and TRBJ2-7, with 10 bases fitting TRBD2. Germline CDR1 and CDR2: LGHNA and YNFKEQ. V lost 3 bases, J lost 4 bases, and 6 bases stayed unmatched. CDR3 size: 15 residues. CDR3 sequence: CASSQALAGAYEQYF. The CDR3, as DNA: TGTGCCAGCAGCCAGGCGCTAGCGGGGGCGTACGAGCAGTACTTC.

The chain carries TRBV10-3 and TRBJ2-7; 8 positions agree with TRBD2. This CDR3 is 16 amino acids long. Germline values: CDR1 ENHRY, CDR2 SYGVKD. Losses at the gene ends were 0 bases for V and 2 bases for J; bases not matched to a gene: 6. CDR3 DNA sequence: TGTGCCATCAGTGAGTCCGGGGGGGACGGTCCCTACGAGCAGTACTTC. It yields the protein CAISESGGDGPYEQYF.

The genes are TRBV29-1 and TRBJ2-7; 9 bases match TRBD1. The CDR3 consists of 14 residues. Losses at the gene ends were 6 bases for V and 0 bases for J; bases not matched to a gene: 6. CDR1 and CDR2 from the germline V gene are SQVTM and ANQGSEA. CDR3 bases: TGCAGCGTCGGGACAGGGATTTCCTCCTACGAGCAGTACTTC. Its translation is CSVGTGISSYEQYF.

V is TRBV19 and J is TRBJ2-1, with TRBD2 identical over 8 bases. Per germline, CDR1 LNHDA and CDR2 SQIVND (reference sequence). V was clipped by 7 bases and J by 3 bases; unmatched bases: 5. The CDR3 is 14 residues long. The CDR3 DNA is TGTGCCAGTACCCAGCGGGGGATCTACAATGAGCAGTTCTTC. Its translation is CASTQRGIYNEQFF.

The chain has TRBV6-5 and TRBJ2-3, with 7 bases aligning to TRBD2. After removal of 10 bases from V and 2 bases from J, the junction contained 6 bases not matched to a gene. The CDR3 is 13 amino acids. The germline V gene has CDR1 MNHEY and CDR2 SVGAGI. Written as DNA, the CDR3 is TGTGCCACCCAGCGGGATCCCACAGATACGCAGTATTTT. It codes for CATQRDPTDTQYF.

In regard to this clone: At one end the junction does not follow the germline gene, possibly because of a read error. The chain carries TRBV2 and TRBJ1-4, with D possibly TRBD1 on 5 matching bases. Looked up from germline, CDR1 is SNHLY and CDR2 is FYNNEI. This CDR3 contains 13 residues. This chain's CDR3 is CASLGLNNENLFF. The CDR3 DNA reads as TGTGCCAGCCTGGGACTTAATAATGAAAACCTGTTTTTT.

The J gene is TRBJ2-1, the V gene TRBV27; D not resolved. The V and J ends lost 0 bases and 8 bases respectively, with 14 bases between them. CDR1 and CDR2 (germline): MNHEY, SMNVEV (reference sequence). This CDR3 contains 15 residues. CDR3 region: CASSLSSSLFDEQFF. In DNA form, the CDR3 reads TGTGCCAGCAGTTTATCTTCTAGTTTGTTCGATGAGCAGTTCTTC.

In the case of this clone: Mismatch with germline at one junction end may stem from a read error. The chain is built from TRBV4-3 and TRBJ1-2, with 9 bases that match TRBD1. The CDR3 contains 14 residues. Looked up from germline, CDR1 is LGHNA and CDR2 is YSLEER. The DNA for the CDR3 is TGCGCCAGCGCCTTCTCCGGGACAGGGCCTCCTTTAACGTTC. Amino acids: CASAFSGTGPPLTF.

The chain links TRBV14 to TRBJ1-1, with D possibly being TRBD1 (5 bases). CDR1 and CDR2 (germline): SGHDN, FVKESK. Trimming removed 3 bases from V and 0 bases from J, with 14 bases in between. The CDR3 is 16 residues long. CDR3 sequence (DNA): TGTGCCAGCAGCCAGGAAAGGGGACTGATGAACACTGAAGCTTTCTTT. Its translation: CASSQERGLMNTEAFF.

V is TRBV2 and J is TRBJ1-3; 11 bases line up with TRBD1. CDR3 length equals 16 residues. With V trimmed by 6 bases and J by 2 bases, 6 bases remained unmatched. Per the germline V gene, CDR1 is SNHLY and CDR2 is FYNNEI. CDR3 amino acids: CASSGGTGGPGNTIYF. The DNA of the CDR3 is TGTGCCAGCAGCGGCGGGACAGGGGGGCCTGGAAACACCATATATTTT. Variable domain in full (rest from reference TRBV2 and TRBJ1-3): EPEVTQTPSHQVTQMGQEVILRCVPISNHLYFYWYRQILGQKVEFLVSFYNNEISEKSEIFDDQFSVERPDGSNFTLKIRSTKLEDSAMYFCASSGGTGGPGNTIYFGEGSWLTVV.

J is TRBJ2-7 and V is TRBV5-1; 16 nucleotides line up with TRBD2. Per germline, CDR1 SGHRS and CDR2 YFSETQ. V lost 4 bases and J lost 7; bases outside the gene matches: 17. This CDR3 region has 19 residues. The CDR3 sequence: CASSPLGLAGGGIPTEQYF. CDR3 coding DNA: TGCGCCAGCAGCCCCCTGGGACTAGCGGGAGGGGGAATCCCCACGGAGCAGTACTTC.

V is TRBV27 and J is TRBJ2-1; D uncertain. Trimming took 2 bases from V and 5 from J, leaving 4 bases between them. The germline V gene has CDR1 MNHEY and CDR2 SMNVEV (reference sequence). The CDR3 sequence is 12 residues long. This CDR3 reads CASSLVNNEQFF. The CDR3, as DNA: TGTGCCAGCAGTTTAGTCAACAATGAGCAGTTCTTC.

CDR3 residues: CSVDGTSGYNEQFF. The CDR3 DNA follows: TGCAGCGTTGACGGGACTAGCGGGTACAATGAGCAGTTCTTC. The V and J genes are TRBV29-1 and TRBJ2-1, with 12 nucleotides matching TRBD2. V lost 3 bases, J lost 4 bases, and 1 base stayed unmatched. Germline V gene lookup returns CDR1 SQVTM and CDR2 ANQGSEA. The CDR3 has 14 amino acids.

This clone was found once. The chain employs TRBV6-4 and TRBJ1-2; 10 bases align to TRBD1. CDR3 length: 14 residues. Trimming took 2 bases from V and 6 from J; bases not matched to a gene: 3. The germline CDR1 and CDR2 sequences are MRHNA and SNTAGT. CDR3 amino acids: CASSDGTGVDGYTF. The CDR3 DNA reads TGTGCCAGCAGTGACGGGACAGGGGTTGATGGCTACACCTTC.

The CDR3 nucleotides read TGTGCCAGCAGCCCGGGACAGGGAGGTCAGCCCCAGCATTTT. Amino acids: CASSPGQGGQPQHF. This chain joins TRBV2 and TRBJ1-5; TRBD1 matches at 9 bases. Germline V gives CDR1 SNHLY, CDR2 FYNNEI. J lost 6 bases, V lost 6 bases, and 6 bases had no gene match. This CDR3 spans 14 amino acids.

This chain joins TRBV19 and TRBJ1-5; D possibly corresponds to TRBD1 (5 bases). The CDR3 contains 15 residues. V was trimmed by 1 base and J by 7 bases, leaving 14 bases between them. The V gene's germline CDR1 is LNHDA and CDR2 SQIVND (reference sequence). The CDR3 reads CASSIAPGWRQPQHF. Written as DNA, the CDR3 is TGTGCCAGTAGTATAGCCCCAGGGTGGCGGCAGCCCCAGCATTTT.

The CDR3 DNA reads TGTGCCAGCAGCCCTCGGACAGGGGGCAATGAGCAGTTCTTC. Its protein is CASSPRTGGNEQFF. The rearrangement joins TRBV11-3 to TRBJ2-1, with TRBD1 matching 10 bases. CDR3 length: 14 residues. The V gene end was trimmed by 5 bases and the J gene end by 6 bases; junction bases not matched to a gene: 4. Germline V lookup: CDR1 SGHNT, CDR2 YENEEA.

The rearrangement joins TRBV11-2 to TRBJ2-7, with 7 bases identical to TRBD2. Trimming removed 4 bases from V and 2 bases from J; junction bases left unmatched: 8. From germline, CDR1 is SGHAT and CDR2 FQNNGV. This CDR3 comprises 15 residues. CDR3 loop: CASSSLSGAAYEQYF. As DNA, the CDR3 is TGTGCCAGCAGCTCCCTAAGCGGGGCCGCCTACGAGCAGTACTTC.